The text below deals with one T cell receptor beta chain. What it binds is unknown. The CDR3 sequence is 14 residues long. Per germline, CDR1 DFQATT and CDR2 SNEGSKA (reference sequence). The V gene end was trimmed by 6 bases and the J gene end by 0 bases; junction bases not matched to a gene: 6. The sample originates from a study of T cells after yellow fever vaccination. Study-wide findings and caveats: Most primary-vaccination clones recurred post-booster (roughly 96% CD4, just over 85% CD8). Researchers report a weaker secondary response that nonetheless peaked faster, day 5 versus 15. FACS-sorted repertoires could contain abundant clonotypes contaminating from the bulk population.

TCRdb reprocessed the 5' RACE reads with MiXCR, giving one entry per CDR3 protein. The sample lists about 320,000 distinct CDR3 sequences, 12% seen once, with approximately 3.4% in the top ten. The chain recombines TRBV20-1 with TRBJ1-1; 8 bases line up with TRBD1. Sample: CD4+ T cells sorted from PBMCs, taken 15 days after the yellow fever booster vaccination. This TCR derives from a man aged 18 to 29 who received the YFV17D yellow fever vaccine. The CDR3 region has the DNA TGCAGTGCCAAACAGGGGGGGATGAACACTGAAGCTTTCTTT. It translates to CSAKQGGMNTEAFF.